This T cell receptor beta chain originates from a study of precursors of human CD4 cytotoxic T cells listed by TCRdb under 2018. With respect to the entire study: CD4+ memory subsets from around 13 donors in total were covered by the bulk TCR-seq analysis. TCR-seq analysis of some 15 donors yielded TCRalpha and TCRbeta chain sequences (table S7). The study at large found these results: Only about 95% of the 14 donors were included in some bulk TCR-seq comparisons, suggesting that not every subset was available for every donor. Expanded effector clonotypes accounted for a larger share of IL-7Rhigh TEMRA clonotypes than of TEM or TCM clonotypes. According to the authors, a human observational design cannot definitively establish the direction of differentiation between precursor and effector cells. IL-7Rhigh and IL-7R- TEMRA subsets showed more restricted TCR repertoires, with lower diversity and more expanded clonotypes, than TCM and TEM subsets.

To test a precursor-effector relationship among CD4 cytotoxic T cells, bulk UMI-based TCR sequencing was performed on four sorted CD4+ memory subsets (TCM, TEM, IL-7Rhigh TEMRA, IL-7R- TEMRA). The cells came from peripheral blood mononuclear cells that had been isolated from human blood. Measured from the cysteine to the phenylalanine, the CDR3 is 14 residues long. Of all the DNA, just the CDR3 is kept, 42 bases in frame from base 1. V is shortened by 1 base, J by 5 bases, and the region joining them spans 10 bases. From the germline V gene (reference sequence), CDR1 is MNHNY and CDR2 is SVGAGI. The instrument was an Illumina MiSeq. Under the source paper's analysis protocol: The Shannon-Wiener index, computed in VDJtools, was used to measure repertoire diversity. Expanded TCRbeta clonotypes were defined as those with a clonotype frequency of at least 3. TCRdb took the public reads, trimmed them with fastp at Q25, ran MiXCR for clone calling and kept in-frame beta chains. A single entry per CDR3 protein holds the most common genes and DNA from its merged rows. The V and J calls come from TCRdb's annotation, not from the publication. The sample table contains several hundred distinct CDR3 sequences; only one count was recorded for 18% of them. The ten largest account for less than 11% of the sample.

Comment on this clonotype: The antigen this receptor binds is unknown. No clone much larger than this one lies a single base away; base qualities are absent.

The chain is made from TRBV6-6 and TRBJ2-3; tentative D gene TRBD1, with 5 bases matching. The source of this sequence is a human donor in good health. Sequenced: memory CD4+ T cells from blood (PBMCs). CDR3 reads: CASSYFQGGDTQYF. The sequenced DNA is TGTGCCAGCAGTTACTTCCAGGGTGGAGATACGCAGTATTTT.